The clone carrying this T cell receptor beta chain was counted ten times or more. Its cognate antigen is unknown. Germline V gene sequence: CDR1 MDHEN, CDR2 SYDVKM. The CDR3 is 15 amino acids. V lost 3 bases and J lost 6, with 17 bases in between. This sample was taken from a study of response to subunit inactivated influenza vaccine. General study results and limits: Researchers suggested that each seasonal influenza vaccination recruits few new T cells.

From the RT-PCR reads, TCRdb called clonotypes with MiXCR, one entry per CDR3 protein. The sample gives about 700,000 distinct CDR3 sequences, approximately 15% of which show up once; less than 7% is in the top ten. Specimen: PBMCs from blood, collected less than 15 days before vaccination. The chain has TRBV28 and TRBJ1-2; D is ambiguous. This receptor was identified in a man in his forties or fifties who received an inactivated influenza vaccine. The CDR3 is CASSFSIYTIDGYTF. The DNA for the CDR3 is TGTGCCAGCAGTTTCTCAATTTACACTATCGATGGCTACACCTTC.